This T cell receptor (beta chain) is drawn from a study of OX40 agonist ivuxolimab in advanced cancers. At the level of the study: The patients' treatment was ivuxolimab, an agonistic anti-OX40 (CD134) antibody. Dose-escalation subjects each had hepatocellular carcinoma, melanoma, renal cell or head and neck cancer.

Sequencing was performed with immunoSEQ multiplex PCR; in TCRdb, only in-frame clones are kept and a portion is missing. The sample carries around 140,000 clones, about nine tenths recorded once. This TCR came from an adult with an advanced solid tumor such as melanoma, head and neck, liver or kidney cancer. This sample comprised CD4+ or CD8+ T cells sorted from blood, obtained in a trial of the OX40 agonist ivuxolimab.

CDR3 nucleotides: TGTGCCAGCAGCTTGGGTCAAATGCAAGAGACCCAGTACTTC. This gives the protein CASSLGQMQETQYF. The V call is TRBV5-6, the J call TRBJ2-5; unclear D gene. This CDR3 is 14 amino acids long. V was trimmed by 0 bases and J by 2 bases, leaving 8 bases between them. Germline V gene sequence: CDR1 SGHDT, CDR2 YYEEEE.